One sample yielded the 8 T cell receptor beta chains listed below, sequenced in a study of CD8 T cells in ankylosing spondylitis. Study-level findings and limits: There was a TCR beta motif, made of several highly homologous variants, that appeared characteristic of ankylosing spondylitis blood.

TCRdb redid the calling of the 5' RACE reads with MiXCR, one entry per CDR3 protein. The data show roughly 700,000 distinct CDR3 sequences, around 20% seen once. Their antigens are not known. The sequencing sample was made of blood, either unsorted or a sorted T cell fraction (not recorded which). These receptors were collected from a male donor with ankylosing spondylitis.

The chain combines TRBV29-1 with TRBJ1-3; unclear D gene. This CDR3 has 14 residues. Germline CDR1 reads SQVTM; CDR2 reads ANQGSEA. Trimming stripped 5 bases from V and 0 bases from J, with 11 bases between. CDR3 DNA sequence: TGCAGCGTTCTCACGGACTTCTCTGGAAACACCATATATTTT. Its protein product is CSVLTDFSGNTIYF. Filled out from reference TRBV29-1 and TRBJ1-3, the complete variable domain reads SAVISQKPSRDICQRGTSLTIQCQVDSQVTMMFWYRQQPGQSLTLIATANQGSEATYESGFVIDKFPISRPNLTFSTLTVSNMSPEDSSIYLCSVLTDFSGNTIYFGEGSWLTVV.

This clonotype appeared a few times. V gene TRBV7-3 combines with J gene TRBJ2-3; D perhaps matches TRBD2 (6 bases). V gave up 5 bases and J gave up 1 base, with 19 bases separating them. The CDR3 is 17 amino acids. The germline CDR1 and CDR2 sequences are SGHTA and FQGTGA. CDR3 residues: CASSEILGTSRTDTQYF. In nucleotides, the CDR3 is TGTGCCAGCAGCGAAATCCTCGGGACTTCCCGCACAGATACGCAGTATTTT.

V usage is TRBV12-5 and J usage is TRBJ2-1, with TRBD2 matching 8 bases. CDR1 LGHNT and CDR2 FRNRAP come from the germline V gene. J gave up 4 bases and V 5 bases, and 13 bases lay outside the gene matches. The CDR3 consists of 17 residues. CDR3 DNA: TGTGCTAGTGGTCAGCGAGATGTAGCGGGGAGATACAATGAGCAGTTCTTC. Translation gives CASGQRDVAGRYNEQFF.

The chain carries TRBV5-1 and TRBJ2-6; D is possibly TRBD2 (5 bases). CDR3 length: 16 amino acids. V gave up 0 bases and J gave up 4 bases, with 11 bases separating them. Germline assignment: CDR1 SGHRS and CDR2 YFSETQ. The CDR3 loop is CASSLDGNLGANVLTF. CDR3 bases: TGCGCCAGCAGCTTGGACGGGAATTTGGGGGCCAACGTCCTGACTTTC.

This chain links TRBV5-6 with TRBJ1-2; TRBD1 matches 7 bases. Germline CDR1 and CDR2: SGHDT and YYEEEE. After removal of 5 bases from V and 7 bases from J, the junction contained 11 bases not matched to a gene. This CDR3 has 14 amino acids. The DNA for the CDR3 is TGTGCCAGCAGACCAACGACAGGGAACAGTGGCTACACCTTC. Amino acid sequence: CASRPTTGNSGYTF. The full variable domain, rest sourced from reference TRBV5-6 and TRBJ1-2, is DAGVTQSPTHLIKTRGQQVTLRCSPKSGHDTVSWYQQALGQGPQFIFQYYEEEERQRGNFPDRFSGHQFPNYSSELNVNALLLGDSALYLCASRPTTGNSGYTFGSGTRLTVV.

This clonotype was seen a handful of times. V usage is TRBV9 and J usage is TRBJ2-1; D is perhaps TRBD1 (6 bases). This CDR3 spans 15 amino acids. Deletions cut 0 bases from V and 9 bases from J, with 16 bases between. Per the germline V gene, CDR1 is SGDLS and CDR2 is YYNGEE. The CDR3 protein is CASSVEGQGIGEQFF. The CDR3, as DNA: TGTGCCAGCAGCGTAGAAGGGCAGGGGATCGGTGAGCAGTTCTTC.

The rearrangement links TRBV7-9 to TRBJ1-2; 10 bases match TRBD1. The J segment lost 5 bases and the V segment lost 3 bases, leaving 3 bases of the junction unmatched. CDR3 length: 14 amino acids. From germline, CDR1 is SEHNR and CDR2 FQNEAQ (reference sequence). The DNA for the CDR3 is TGTGCCAGCAGCTTGACAGGGGGCTTGTATGGCTACACCTTC. It encodes CASSLTGGLYGYTF.

This clonotype came up many times. The chain recombines TRBV12-3 or TRBV12-4 with TRBJ1-5, with 7 bases fitting TRBD1. V lost 4 bases and J lost 7; bases outside the gene matches: 4. The CDR3 is 13 amino acids. The CDR3 sequence is CASSSGGRQPQHF. DNA of the CDR3: TGTGCCAGCAGTTCAGGGGGACGACAGCCCCAGCATTTT.